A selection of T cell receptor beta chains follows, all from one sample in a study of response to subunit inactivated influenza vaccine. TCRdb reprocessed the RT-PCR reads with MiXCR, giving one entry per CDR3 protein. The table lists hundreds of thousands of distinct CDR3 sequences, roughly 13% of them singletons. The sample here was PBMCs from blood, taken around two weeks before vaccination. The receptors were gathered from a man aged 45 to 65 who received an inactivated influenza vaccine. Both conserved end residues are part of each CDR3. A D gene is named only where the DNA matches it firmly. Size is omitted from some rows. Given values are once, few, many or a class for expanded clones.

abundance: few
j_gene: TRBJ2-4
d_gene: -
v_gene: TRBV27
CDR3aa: CASSPRTEAKNIQYF
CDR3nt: TGTGCCAGCAGTCCCAGGACAGAAGCCAAAAACATTCAGTACTTC

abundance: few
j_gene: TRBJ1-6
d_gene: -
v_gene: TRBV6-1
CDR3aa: CASSLTRGGSPLHF
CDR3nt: TGTGCCAGCAGCCTAACAAGGGGTGGCTCACCCCTCCACTTT

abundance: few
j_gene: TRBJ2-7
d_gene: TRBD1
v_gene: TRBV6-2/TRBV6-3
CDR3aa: CASGDRRYEQYF
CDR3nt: TGTGCCAGTGGGGACAGGCGGTACGAGCAGTACTTC

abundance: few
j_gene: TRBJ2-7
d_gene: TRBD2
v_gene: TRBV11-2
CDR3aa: CASRILSGPWGQYF
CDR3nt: TGTGCCAGCAGAATACTTAGCGGGCCTTGGGGGCAGTACTTC

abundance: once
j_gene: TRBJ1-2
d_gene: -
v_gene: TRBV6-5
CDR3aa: CASSYLSSAYCYTF
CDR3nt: TGTGCCAGCAGTTACCTATCGTCTGCGTATTGCTACACCTTC

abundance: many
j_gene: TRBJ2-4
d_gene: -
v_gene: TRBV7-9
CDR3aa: CASSRKDQGGWGNIQYF
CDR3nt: TGTGCCAGCAGCCGCAAAGACCAGGGTGGGTGGGGAAACATTCAGTACTTC

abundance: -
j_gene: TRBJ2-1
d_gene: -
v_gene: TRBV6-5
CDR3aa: CASSSSFNEQFF
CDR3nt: TGTGCCAGCAGCTCCAGTTTCAATGAGCAGTTCTTC

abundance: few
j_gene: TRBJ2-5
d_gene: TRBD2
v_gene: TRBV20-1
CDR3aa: CSATPGGREVETQYF
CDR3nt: TGCAGTGCCACCCCCGGGGGGCGGGAGGTTGAGACCCAGTACTTC

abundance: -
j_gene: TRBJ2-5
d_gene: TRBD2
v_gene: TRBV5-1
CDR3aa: CASSPTTSGVETQYF
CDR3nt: TGCGCCAGCAGCCCGACGACTAGCGGTGTAGAGACCCAGTACTTC

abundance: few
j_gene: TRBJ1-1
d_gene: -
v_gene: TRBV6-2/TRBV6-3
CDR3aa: CASSYWLGPPNTEAFF
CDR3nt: TGTGCCAGCAGTTACTGGCTAGGACCCCCGAACACTGAAGCTTTCTTT

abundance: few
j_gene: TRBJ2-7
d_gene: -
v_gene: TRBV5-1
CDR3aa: CASSPVGLYEQYF
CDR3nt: TGCGCCAGCAGCCCGGTGGGTCTCTACGAGCAGTACTTC

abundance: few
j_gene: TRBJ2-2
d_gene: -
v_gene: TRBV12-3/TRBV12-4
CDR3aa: CASSFGVVFSGELFF
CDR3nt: TGTGCCAGCAGTTTCGGGGTAGTCTTCTCCGGGGAGCTGTTTTTT

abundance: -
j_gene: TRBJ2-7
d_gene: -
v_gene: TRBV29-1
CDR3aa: CSVKPTGFGEQYF
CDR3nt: TGCAGCGTCAAACCGACAGGATTCGGCGAGCAGTACTTC

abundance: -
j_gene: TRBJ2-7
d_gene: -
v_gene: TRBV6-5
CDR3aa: CASSYSGNRAYEQYF
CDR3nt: TGTGCCAGCAGTTACTCCGGGAATAGGGCCTACGAGCAGTACTTC

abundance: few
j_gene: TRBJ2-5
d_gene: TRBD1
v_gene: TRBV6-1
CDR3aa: CASSEQGAVEETQYF
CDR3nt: TGTGCCAGCAGTGAACAGGGGGCGGTAGAGGAGACCCAGTACTTC

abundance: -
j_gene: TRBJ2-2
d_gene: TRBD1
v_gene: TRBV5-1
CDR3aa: CASSSRTGHVGELFF
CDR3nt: TGCGCCAGCAGCTCGCGGACAGGGCACGTCGGGGAGCTGTTTTTT

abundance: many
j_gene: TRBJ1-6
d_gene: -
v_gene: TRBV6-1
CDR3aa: CASSEAFDLPLHF
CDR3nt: TGTGCCAGCAGTGAAGCATTTGATTTACCCCTCCACTTT

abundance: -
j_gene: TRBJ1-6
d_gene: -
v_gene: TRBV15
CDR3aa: CATSRLTPGGAGMAPLHF
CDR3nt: TGTGCCACCAGCAGACTTACCCCGGGAGGTGCGGGCATGGCACCCCTCCACTTT

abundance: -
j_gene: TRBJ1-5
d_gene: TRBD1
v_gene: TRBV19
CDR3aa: CASSMGSRGPSNQPQHF
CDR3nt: TGTGCCAGTAGTATGGGGTCGAGGGGGCCTAGCAATCAGCCCCAGCATTTT

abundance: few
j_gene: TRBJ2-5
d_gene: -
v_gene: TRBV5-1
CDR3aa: CASSLAQAVKTQYF
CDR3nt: TGCGCCAGCAGCTTGGCGCAGGCGGTAAAGACCCAGTACTTC

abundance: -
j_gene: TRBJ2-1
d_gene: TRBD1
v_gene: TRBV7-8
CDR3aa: CASSTSTGVPYNEQFF
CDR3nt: TGTGCCAGCAGCACGAGTACAGGGGTGCCCTACAATGAGCAGTTCTTC

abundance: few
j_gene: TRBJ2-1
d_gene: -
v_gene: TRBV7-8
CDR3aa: CASSSQWAEQFF
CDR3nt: TGTGCCAGCAGCTCCCAGTGGGCTGAGCAGTTCTTC